The subject of this entry is one T cell receptor beta chain. The data originate from a study of beta chain features in type 1 diabetes. Expressed TCRB transcripts got sequenced, as all isolated RNA was reverse transcribed. Clones were sequenced by immunoSEQ multiplex PCR, and TCRdb holds only the in-frame ones, with some missing. The sample shows about 150,000 clones, nearly 50% of them seen only once. By way of CD45RO/CCR7/CD25/CD127/CD95/CD27, the CD4+ regulatory, stem cell-like memory, central memory and naive cells were sorted. This sequence was found in a man aged 18-30 years in good health. Sequenced input: Tregs from blood.

The CDR3 is CASSLSGGETQYF. CDR3 in DNA: TGTGCCAGCAGCTTGTCCGGGGGAGAGACCCAGTACTTC. The rearrangement links TRBV11-2 to TRBJ2-5; TRBD2 might be the D (6 bases). Germline V gene sequence: CDR1 SGHAT, CDR2 FQNNGV. The germline V and J ends were trimmed by 3 bases and 4 bases, with 9 bases remaining between them. The CDR3 runs to 13 residues.